These 8 T cell receptor beta chains share one sample of origin, sequenced in a study of blood T cell repertoires in COVID-19 (dated by TCRdb to 2020 to 2022). To prepare the library, the immunoSEQ multiplex PCR assay was applied. Not all clones reach the TCRdb copy of this immuneACCESS table, which keeps in-frame sequences only. Checked studies attribute under half of the gap to unresolved V genes and leave the rest unexplained. The sample table shows about 220,000 clones, and 82% are seen once. Around 3.3% of the sample is taken by the ten largest. Sequencing was performed on peripheral blood. These receptors all come from a woman older than 75 with acute or convalescent COVID-19.

The rearrangement links TRBV6-5 to TRBJ1-1; a weak D match, TRBD1 (5 bases). The CDR3 has 12 amino acids. Per the germline V gene, CDR1 is MNHEY and CDR2 is SVGAGI. V was clipped by 7 bases and J by 1 base, with 7 bases between them. The CDR3 is CASTGGNTEAFF. The CDR3 nucleotides read TGTGCCAGCACGGGGGGGAACACTGAAGCTTTCTTT.

The rearrangement links TRBV27 to TRBJ2-5, with 7 bases lining up with TRBD2. Germline V gene sequence: CDR1 MNHEY, CDR2 SMNVEV (reference sequence). The CDR3 length is 14 residues. V dropped 4 bases and J dropped 8; count of bases not matched to a gene: 10. CDR3 sequence reads: CASSYSGTGFTQYF. Written as DNA, the CDR3 is TGTGCCAGCAGTTACAGCGGGACCGGGTTTACCCAGTACTTC.

This clone was counted a single time. The genes are TRBV28 and TRBJ2-7; the match to TRBD2 covers 10 bases. Germline CDR1 and CDR2: MDHEN and SYDVKM. The CDR3 covers 13 residues. Trimming took 10 bases from V and 3 from J; bases not matched to a gene: 6. As DNA, the CDR3 is TGTGCCATTAGCGGGGGGCCTAACTACGAGCAGTACTTC. The encoded protein is CAISGGPNYEQYF.

The chain is built from TRBV11-2 and TRBJ2-5; TRBD1 matches 8 bases. Looked up from germline, CDR1 is SGHAT and CDR2 is FQNNGV. Germline trimming cut 5 bases from V and 3 bases from J; bases unmatched to any gene: 8. The CDR3 sequence is 15 residues long. As DNA, the CDR3 is TGTGCCAGCAGCCTTGCGACAGGGGTTAAAGAGACCCAGTACTTC. Protein product: CASSLATGVKETQYF.

The gene calls are TRBV7-9 and TRBJ2-7; TRBD1 agrees at 11 bases. Germline V gene lookup returns CDR1 SEHNR and CDR2 FQNEAQ (reference sequence). Trimming at V came to 9 bases and at J to 11 bases, leaving 9 bases not matched to a gene. This CDR3 has 12 amino acids. The CDR3 coding sequence is TGTGCCAGGACTGTGGGACAGGGGGGGAAGTACTTC. The encoded protein is CARTVGQGGKYF.

This chain uses TRBV10-3 with TRBJ1-5; D is undetermined. The CDR3 is 14 residues long. CDR1 and CDR2 (germline): ENHRY, SYGVKD. V lost 3 bases and J lost 9, with 15 bases in between. CDR3 sequence: CAISDGLRRRPQHF. CDR3 bases: TGTGCCATCAGTGATGGGCTGCGGAGGAGGCCCCAGCATTTT.

J is TRBJ2-7 and V is TRBV7-3; TRBD1 agrees at 8 bases. Trimming cost V 5 bases and J 5 bases; bases outside gene matches: 5. This CDR3 has 13 amino acids. The germline gives CDR1 SGHTA, CDR2 FQGTGA. The CDR3 is CASSPGQGNEQYF. For the CDR3, the DNA is TGTGCCAGCAGCCCCGGACAGGGCAACGAGCAGTACTTC.

V and J are TRBV25-1 and TRBJ2-5; 7 bases agree with TRBD2. J gave up 5 bases and V 4 bases, and 1 base lay outside the gene matches. The CDR3 extends over 12 amino acids. Germline V lookup: CDR1 MGHDK, CDR2 SYGVNS. CDR3 sequence: CASSVGGETQYF. The CDR3 DNA reads as TGTGCCAGCAGTGTGGGGGGGGAGACCCAGTACTTC.